The entry below describes one TCR beta chain. CDR1 is SGHDN, CDR2 FVKESK, per germline. The CDR3 has 19 residues. With V trimmed by 2 bases and J by 3 bases, 11 bases remained unmatched. This sample was included in a study of T cell changes during pregnancy in multiple sclerosis. Some clones are missing from TCRdb's copy, which holds only in-frame ones; the method was immunoSEQ multiplex PCR. The sample has 58,000 or so clones; about 85% are singletons. The sample consisted of CD4+ T cells from peripheral blood mononuclear cells, taken in the third trimester of pregnancy. V usage is TRBV14 and J usage is TRBJ2-3, with 13 bases that match TRBD2. The origin of this receptor is a female donor with multiple sclerosis, enrolled in a pregnancy study. The CDR3, as DNA: TGTGCCAGCAGCCAATTAACAGGACTAGCGGGGGAGAGTACAGATACGCAGTATTTT. It codes for CASSQLTGLAGESTDTQYF.